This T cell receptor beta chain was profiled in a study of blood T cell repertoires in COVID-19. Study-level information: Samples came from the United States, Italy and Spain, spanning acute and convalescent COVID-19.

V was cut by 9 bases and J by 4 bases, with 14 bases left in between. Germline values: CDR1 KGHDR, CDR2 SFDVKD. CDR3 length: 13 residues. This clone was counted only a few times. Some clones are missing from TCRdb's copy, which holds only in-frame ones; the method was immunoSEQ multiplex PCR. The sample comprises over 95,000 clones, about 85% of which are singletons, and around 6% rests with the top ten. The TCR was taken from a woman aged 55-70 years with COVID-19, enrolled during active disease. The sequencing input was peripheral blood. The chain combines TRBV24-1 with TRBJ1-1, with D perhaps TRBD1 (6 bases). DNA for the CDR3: TGTGCCACCGGAACCAGGGGTGGCACTGAAGCTTTCTTT. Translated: CATGTRGGTEAFF.